One and the same sample provided the 17 T cell receptor beta chains below, sequenced in a study of OX40 agonist ivuxolimab in advanced cancers. Repertoires were generated with immunoSEQ multiplex PCR, while TCRdb's copy carries only in-frame clones and drops some. The sample holds 74,000 or so clones, around nine tenths seen once. Sequences were derived from CD4+ or CD8+ T cells sorted from blood, sampled in a trial of the OX40 agonist ivuxolimab. The receptors stem from an adult with an advanced solid tumor such as melanoma, head and neck, liver or kidney cancer.

The chain links TRBV7-8 to TRBJ1-1; D gene unclear. Trimming stripped 5 bases from V and 1 base from J, with 14 bases between. Germline loops: CDR1 SGHVS, CDR2 FQNEAQ. CDR3 length: 15 residues. The CDR3 sequence is CASSPSILRNTEAFF. In nucleotides, the CDR3 is TGTGCCAGCAGCCCCTCGATTCTCCGGAACACTGAAGCTTTCTTT.

The genes are TRBV29-1 and TRBJ2-3, with 10 bases that match TRBD2. V lost 7 bases, J lost 5 bases, and 18 bases stayed unmatched. The germline gives CDR1 SQVTM, CDR2 ANQGSEA. This CDR3 spans 17 amino acids. DNA of the CDR3: TGCAGCGGTACGCGATTCCCCAGCGGGAGGGCCGGAGATACGCAGTATTTT. Its translation: CSGTRFPSGRAGDTQYF.

This chain joins TRBV28 and TRBJ2-1; 7 bases are a match to TRBD2. The V gene end was trimmed by 5 bases and the J gene end by 5 bases; junction bases not matched to a gene: 6. Germline lookup yields CDR1 MDHEN and CDR2 SYDVKM. The CDR3 is 14 amino acids. In nucleotides, the CDR3 is TGTGCCAGCAGTCCCGGGACTATTAACAATGAGCAGTTCTTC. Translation gives CASSPGTINNEQFF.

The rearrangement joins TRBV5-1 to TRBJ2-5; D possibly corresponds to TRBD2 (5 bases). CDR1 SGHRS and CDR2 YFSETQ come from the germline V gene. V shed 5 bases and J shed 2 bases, with 13 bases lying between them. The CDR3 runs 14 residues. CDR3 sequence (DNA): TGCGCCAGCAGGACCCCGGGGTTTCAAGAGACCCAGTACTTC. This gives the protein CASRTPGFQETQYF.

The chain links TRBV2 to TRBJ2-1, with 7 bases aligning to TRBD1. The CDR3 is made up of 13 amino acids. Germline V lookup: CDR1 SNHLY, CDR2 FYNNEI. Trimming at V came to 3 bases and at J to 7 bases, leaving 3 bases not matched to a gene. The CDR3 loop is CASSEHRGNEQFF. CDR3 coding DNA: TGTGCCAGCAGTGAGCACAGGGGTAATGAGCAGTTCTTC.

The gene calls are TRBV15 and TRBJ1-2; the D gene is possibly TRBD1 (6 bases). Germline CDR1 LNHNV, CDR2 YYDKDF (reference sequence). CDR3 length: 15 amino acids. The V gene lost 1 base and the J gene lost 2 bases, with 11 bases spanning the gap. The CDR3 spells CATSRGRGHNYGYTF. The CDR3 nucleotides are TGTGCCACCAGCAGAGGCAGGGGACACAACTATGGCTACACCTTC.

CDR3 amino acids: CASSAGARTEAFF. The CDR3 DNA reads as TGTGCCAGCAGTGCCGGGGCTCGTACTGAAGCTTTCTTT. The chain is built from TRBV6-4 and TRBJ1-1, with a weak D call TRBD1 (5 bases). This CDR3 contains 13 residues. The V and J ends lost 4 bases and 5 bases respectively, with 11 bases between them. CDR1 and CDR2 (germline): MRHNA, SNTAGT.

This clone was detected once. The chain has TRBV6-4 and TRBJ2-2; 8 positions match TRBD2. CDR3 length: 12 amino acids. Germline V lookup: CDR1 MRHNA, CDR2 SNTAGT. The J segment lost 7 bases and the V segment lost 8 bases, leaving 3 bases of the junction unmatched. CDR3 sequence: CASLGTSGELFF. In DNA, the CDR3 is TGTGCCAGCTTGGGGACTAGCGGGGAGCTGTTTTTT.

The V gene is TRBV28, the J gene TRBJ2-1; 12 bases align to TRBD2. Germline-derived CDR1 and CDR2 are MDHEN and SYDVKM. Unmatched junction bases numbered 6, after V lost 3 bases and J lost 9 bases. CDR3 size: 15 residues. CDR3 amino acids: CASSLTSGRSFEQFF. The CDR3 coding sequence is TGTGCCAGCAGTTTGACTAGCGGGAGATCTTTTGAGCAGTTCTTC.

The CDR3 sequence is CASSLVRDELFF. The CDR3 region has the DNA TGTGCCAGCAGCTTGGTCCGGGACGAACTGTTTTTT. This chain links TRBV28 with TRBJ1-4; D might be TRBD1 (5 bases). CDR3 length: 12 residues. Trimming stripped 6 bases from V and 12 bases from J, with 14 bases between. Looked up from germline, CDR1 is MDHEN and CDR2 is SYDVKM. Together with reference TRBV28 and TRBJ1-4, the CDR3 gives the full variable domain: DVKVTQSSRYLVKRTGEKVFLECVQDMDHENMFWYRQDPGLGLRLIYFSYDVKMKEKGDIPEGYSVSREKKERFSLILESASTNQTSMYLCASSLVRDELFFGSGTQLSVL.

The chain carries TRBV4-2 and TRBJ2-1, with 9 positions matching TRBD1. There are 15 residues in the CDR3. J gave up 5 bases and V 5 bases, and 7 bases lay outside the gene matches. Germline V gives CDR1 LGHNA, CDR2 YNFKEQ. Written as DNA, the CDR3 is TGTGCCAGCAGCAAAAGGGACAGGGACGACAATGAGCAGTTCTTC. This encodes CASSKRDRDDNEQFF.

The V and J genes are TRBV28 and TRBJ2-1, with 11 bases fitting TRBD2. V lost 9 bases, J lost 3 bases, and 1 base stayed unmatched. Per the germline V gene, CDR1 is MDHEN and CDR2 is SYDVKM. The CDR3 has 13 amino acids. CDR3 loop: CASGLAGYNEQFF. DNA for the CDR3: TGTGCCAGTGGACTAGCGGGCTACAATGAGCAGTTCTTC.

The chain couples TRBV5-1 to TRBJ2-7; D might be TRBD2 (5 bases). The CDR3 length is 13 residues. Germline CDR1 reads SGHRS; CDR2 reads YFSETQ. Deletions cut 0 bases from V and 5 bases from J, with 9 bases between. Here the CDR3 reads CASSLGTRDEQYF. In DNA form, the CDR3 reads TGCGCCAGCAGCTTGGGGACGCGGGACGAGCAGTACTTC. Drawing the rest from reference TRBV5-1 and TRBJ2-7, the complete variable domain is KAGVTQTPRYLIKTRGQQVTLSCSPISGHRSVSWYQQTPGQGLQFLFEYFSETQRNKGNFPGRFSGRQFSNSRSEMNVSTLELGDSALYLCASSLGTRDEQYFGPGTRLTVT.

V is TRBV10-3 and J is TRBJ2-7; D remains ambiguous. Germline CDR1 and CDR2: ENHRY and SYGVKD. This CDR3 comprises 14 residues. Trimming stripped 5 bases from V and 5 bases from J, with 16 bases between. The CDR3 reads CAISREESRHEQYF. CDR3 coding DNA: TGTGCCATCAGTCGAGAGGAGTCCCGACACGAGCAGTACTTC.

The chain uses TRBV5-1 and TRBJ2-3; 8 bases match TRBD1. Germline lookup yields CDR1 SGHRS and CDR2 YFSETQ. This CDR3 spans 15 amino acids. With V trimmed by 0 bases and J by 4 bases, 4 bases remained unmatched. CDR3 residues: CASSLGDRGSDTQYF. The DNA for the CDR3 is TGCGCCAGCAGCTTGGGAGACAGGGGTTCAGATACGCAGTATTTT. The whole variable domain, filled in from reference TRBV5-1 and TRBJ2-3, reads KAGVTQTPRYLIKTRGQQVTLSCSPISGHRSVSWYQQTPGQGLQFLFEYFSETQRNKGNFPGRFSGRQFSNSRSEMNVSTLELGDSALYLCASSLGDRGSDTQYFGPGTRLTVL.

V usage is TRBV5-1 and J usage is TRBJ1-4; perhaps TRBD1 as D (5 bases). This CDR3 is built from 15 residues. Trimming removed 0 bases from V and 5 bases from J, with 11 bases in between. In germline, CDR1 is SGHRS, CDR2 YFSETQ. The CDR3 loop reads CASSLGTGVNEKLFF. CDR3 coding DNA: TGCGCCAGCAGCTTGGGTACGGGGGTAAATGAAAAACTGTTTTTT.

The rearrangement uses TRBV11-2 and TRBJ2-5; D tentatively reads TRBD1 or TRBD2 (6 bases each). Trimming shortened V by 5 bases and J by 5 bases, and 12 bases separated the two germline ends. CDR1 and CDR2 from the germline V gene are SGHAT and FQNNGV. This CDR3 comprises 13 residues. This CDR3 reads CASSRGRVETQYF. The CDR3, as DNA: TGTGCCAGCAGCCGGGGGCGCGTTGAGACCCAGTACTTC.